Shown below are 9 T cell receptor beta chains from a single sample sequenced in a study of post-analysis software for immune sequencing data. Study findings and constraints: TRBV5-6, TRBV5-1 and TRBV20-1 belonged to a set of a handful of TRBV segments that were more frequent in patients than controls.

Included in the TCR beta cDNA libraries were unique molecular identifiers. TCRdb fed the PCR reads into MiXCR, producing one record per CDR3 protein. In the table there are about 170,000 distinct CDR3 sequences, approximately 31% of which are singletons. These TCRs are of unknown antigen specificity. The sequenced material came from blood. The receptors were gathered from a girl aged 5 to 17 with multiple sclerosis.

DNA for the CDR3: TGTGCCAGCAGCCAGAACAGGGGGCAGTCCTACGAGCAGTACTTC. This sequence encodes CASSQNRGQSYEQYF. The rearrangement uses TRBV14 and TRBJ2-7, with 9 bases identical to TRBD1. The CDR3 sequence is 15 residues long. After removal of 3 bases from V and 1 base from J, the junction contained 4 bases not matched to a gene. CDR1 is SGHDN and CDR2 is FVKESK in the germline V gene.

This clonotype was seen more than once but under ten times. The genes are TRBV12-3 or TRBV12-4 and TRBJ2-3, with D possibly being TRBD2 (5 bases). V was shortened by 4 bases and J by 0 bases, with 17 bases between the two germline ends. This CDR3 comprises 17 residues. This CDR3 reads CASSSALGGPSTDTQYF. In nucleotides, the CDR3 is TGTGCCAGCAGTTCCGCCTTAGGAGGTCCTAGCACAGATACGCAGTATTTT.

The chain employs TRBV5-1 and TRBJ2-7, with D unresolved. Germline lookup yields CDR1 SGHRS and CDR2 YFSETQ. CDR3 length equals 14 residues. Trimming took off 0 bases at V and 3 bases at J, with 10 bases between the two ends. The CDR3 DNA reads as TGCGCCAGCAGCTTGGATGTCTCCCTCTACGAGCAGTACTTC. As protein: CASSLDVSLYEQYF.

V is TRBV5-1 and J is TRBJ2-1, with D possibly being TRBD1 (7 bases). The CDR3 extends over 17 amino acids. Trimming took off 0 bases at V and 5 bases at J, with 18 bases between the two ends. CDR1 and CDR2 (germline): SGHRS, YFSETQ. The chain's CDR3 is CASSLAWGRGEHNEQFF. CDR3 DNA: TGCGCCAGCAGCTTGGCCTGGGGCAGGGGGGAACACAATGAGCAGTTCTTC.

The table lists this clonotype with a few counts. Here the CDR3 reads CATSEGVDTQYF. The CDR3 bases are TGTGCCACCAGTGAGGGAGTGGATACGCAGTATTTT. This sequence joins TRBV24-1 and TRBJ2-3; D may be TRBD2 (5 bases). Germline V gene lookup returns CDR1 KGHDR and CDR2 SFDVKD. This CDR3 contains 12 residues. V lost 4 bases to trimming and J lost 6 bases, with 7 bases between them.

Many counts were recorded for this clonotype. The CDR3: CASSLSGYTDTQYF. CDR3 bases: TGCGCCAGCAGCTTATCGGGGTACACAGATACGCAGTATTTT. This rearrangement joins TRBV5-1 to TRBJ2-3; D is perhaps TRBD2 (5 bases). V was trimmed by 2 bases and J by 2 bases, leaving 9 bases between them. Germline V gives CDR1 SGHRS, CDR2 YFSETQ. CDR3 size: 14 residues.

This clonotype came up many times. J is TRBJ2-1 and V is TRBV29-1; 7 positions match TRBD2. This CDR3 has 20 amino acids. Germline CDR1 and CDR2: SQVTM and ANQGSEA. The junction had 17 bases not matched to a gene; V was cut back by 0 bases and J by 0 bases. The CDR3 DNA reads as TGCAGCGTTGAAGATTATGGTGGGACTACCCTCACTGTCTCCTACAATGAGCAGTTCTTC. Translating it yields CSVEDYGGTTLTVSYNEQFF.

V and J are TRBV29-1 and TRBJ2-2, with D perhaps matching TRBD2 (5 bases). V gave up 5 bases and J gave up 0 bases, with 10 bases separating them. The germline V gene encodes CDR1 SQVTM and CDR2 ANQGSEA. This CDR3 is 14 amino acids long. The DNA of the CDR3 is TGCAGCGTTCCCGGCGGGTCGAACACCGGGGAGCTGTTTTTT. Residues: CSVPGGSNTGELFF.

DNA of the CDR3: TGTGCCAGCAGCCAAGAGGGGGGAGGGTCACCCCTCCACTTT. It encodes CASSQEGGGSPLHF. The chain combines TRBV4-2 with TRBJ1-6, with D possibly matching TRBD1 (5 bases). Germline CDR1 reads LGHNA; CDR2 reads YNFKEQ. The CDR3 spans 14 residues. Trimming removed 0 bases from V and 10 bases from J, with 10 bases in between.